This T cell receptor beta chain was recorded in a study of cytomegalovirus exposure and HLA in healthy donors. Notes on the study in general: Among CMV-associated TCR beta chains, most appeared HLA-restricted in a later analysis. Beyond CMV serostatus, there was no information to go on about immune exposure.

All donors participated as healthy donors of bone marrow. In the case of this clone: The antigen remains undetermined.

The PCR contained 60 Vbeta and 13 Jbeta primers. Per the study methods: An analysis performed later counted 60 million to 90 million unique TCR beta chains (roughly 11 million of them shared). The method was immunoSEQ multiplex PCR; TCRdb's version includes in-frame clones alone and lacks a portion of them. The DNA gave D and trimming, while V, J and clone size come from that table. The data hold approximately 150,000 clones, with approximately 80% observed a single time. The receptor was isolated from a man aged 25-45 years in good health and CMV-seropositive. Sequenced input: PBMCs.

The CDR3 reads CASSADRAGYTF. As DNA, the CDR3 is TGTGCCAGCAGTGCGGACAGGGCTGGCTACACCTTC. The chain is built from TRBV2 and TRBJ1-2; 8 nucleotides align to TRBD1. The CDR3 is 12 residues long. V was clipped by 4 bases and J by 7 bases; unmatched bases: 2. The V gene's germline CDR1 is SNHLY and CDR2 FYNNEI.